This is a list of T cell receptor beta chains from one sample in a study of T-cell reconstitution after alpha-beta-depleted transplantation in children. MiXCR was run by TCRdb on the PCR reads, yielding one entry per CDR3 protein. The table has around 340,000 distinct CDR3 sequences, about an eighth seen once; the top ten hold about 3.9%. Source: PBMCs, taken from the stem cell graft. Source of these receptors: a human donor who donated a stem cell graft to a child with Fanconi anemia. Both conserved end residues are part of each CDR3. A D gene is named only where the DNA matches it firmly. Clone size is given for some rows only: seen once, a few or many times, or a class if the clone is expanded.

cdr3_nt cdr3_aa cdr3_length j_call d_call v_call clone_size
TGTGCCAGCAGTGTTATGTCCGGGACAGGACCCTACGAGCAGTACTTC CASSVMSGTGPYEQYF 16 TRBJ2-7 TRBD1 TRBV27 few
TGTGCCAGCAGTGAAGGAACCCTAGGATCTCAGCCCCAGCATTTT CASSEGTLGSQPQHF 15 TRBJ1-5 NA TRBV6-1 many
TGTGCCAGCAGCTCCCGGACAGGGAACACCGGGGAGCTGTTTTTT CASSSRTGNTGELFF 15 TRBJ2-2 TRBD1 TRBV7-2 NA
TGTGCCAGCAGCTTGCTTAGGGGGCGGGGCACTGAAGCTTTCTTT CASSLLRGRGTEAFF 15 TRBJ1-1 TRBD1 TRBV7-2 few
TGTGCCATCAGTGATCCGGGACTAGCGGGGGGAAGAGATACGCAGTATTTT CAISDPGLAGGRDTQYF 17 TRBJ2-3 TRBD2 TRBV10-3 few
TGTGCCAGCACCTTTACGGGGGGCTACACCTTC CASTFTGGYTF 11 TRBJ1-2 NA TRBV7-2 few
TGCAGTGCTGGCAGGGTTGAGACCCAGTACTTC CSAGRVETQYF 11 TRBJ2-5 NA TRBV20-1 many
TGTGCCAGCAGCGGCCCTGAGGGCGCTGAGTATGGCTACACCTTC CASSGPEGAEYGYTF 15 TRBJ1-2 NA TRBV11-2 many
TGTGCCAGCAGCTTAGATCCGACAGGGTCGACAGATACGCAGTATTTT CASSLDPTGSTDTQYF 16 TRBJ2-3 TRBD1 TRBV7-2 NA
TGTGCCAGCAGTGAACCAGCAGGGAATTTTCACGAGCAGTACTTC CASSEPAGNFHEQYF 15 TRBJ2-7 NA TRBV2 few
TGTGCCAGCAGTGCCGGGACAGGGGCACCAGATACGCAGTATTTT CASSAGTGAPDTQYF 15 TRBJ2-3 TRBD1 TRBV2 many
TGCAGTGCTAGAGTGAGGGGGAGCTCCTACGAGCAGTACTTC CSARVRGSSYEQYF 14 TRBJ2-7 NA TRBV20-1 NA
TGTGCCAGCAGGTCCGGGACTAGCGGAGAGACCCAGTACTTC CASRSGTSGETQYF 14 TRBJ2-5 TRBD2 TRBV12-3/TRBV12-4 many
TGTGCCATCAGTGAGTCTTCGCCAGATTGGGGTGGCTATGGCTACACCTTC CAISESSPDWGGYGYTF 17 TRBJ1-2 NA TRBV10-3 NA
TGTGCCTGCAGTTTTGACAGGGCCTCTGGAAACACCATATATTTT CACSFDRASGNTIYF 15 TRBJ1-3 TRBD1 TRBV2 NA
TGTGCCAGCAGTTTATACGGCAGGGACGCCGGGGAGCTGTTTTTT CASSLYGRDAGELFF 15 TRBJ2-2 NA TRBV28 few
TGCAGTGCTAATGCAGGGGACGTGAACACTGAAGCTTTCTTT CSANAGDVNTEAFF 14 TRBJ1-1 NA TRBV20-1 many
TGCAGTGCTAGTAGGAAGGAGGGGGCTTCCTCTGGGGCCAACGTCCTGACTTTC CSASRKEGASSGANVLTF 18 TRBJ2-6 NA TRBV20-1 few
TGTGCCAGCAGCGTAGGGGGGCTCGGCAATGAGCAGTTCTTC CASSVGGLGNEQFF 14 TRBJ2-1 NA TRBV9 once
TGCAGTGCTACGAGCCCGAGGGACAGGGCGGCAGATACGCAGTATTTT CSATSPRDRAADTQYF 16 TRBJ2-3 TRBD1 TRBV20-1 few
TGTGCCAGCTCACCAGGGGCTGGGAATGAGGGGACCTACGAGCAGTACTTC CASSPGAGNEGTYEQYF 17 TRBJ2-7 NA TRBV18 many
TGCGCCAGCAGTGGGGGGTCCTACAATGAGCAGTTCTTC CASSGGSYNEQFF 13 TRBJ2-1 NA TRBV10-1 many
TGTGCCAGCAGCTGGATAGCGTTGGGCACAGATACGCAGTATTTT CASSWIALGTDTQYF 15 TRBJ2-3 NA TRBV5-6 NA
TGTGCCAGCAGCCAAGAAGGGACTAGCGACAATGAGCAGTTCTTC CASSQEGTSDNEQFF 15 TRBJ2-1 TRBD2 TRBV4-2 NA
TGTGCCAGCTCGATGCGGGGCACCGGGGAGCTGTTTTTT CASSMRGTGELFF 13 TRBJ2-2 NA TRBV2 NA
TGTGCCAGCAGCTTCGGGGGGGGAAAACTTGAGCAGTTCTTC CASSFGGGKLEQFF 14 TRBJ2-1 TRBD2 TRBV11-2 NA
TGTGCCAGCAGCCACCAAGAGACCCAGTACTTC CASSHQETQYF 11 TRBJ2-5 NA TRBV3-1 many
TGCAGTGCTAGTCTCGGGGGAACCTCGAAACTGTTTTTT CSASLGGTSKLFF 13 TRBJ1-4 NA TRBV20-1 few
TGTGCCAGCAGCCAATCCCGGGGGATGGAGACCCAGTACTTC CASSQSRGMETQYF 14 TRBJ2-5 NA TRBV14 NA
TGCGCCAGCAGCTTGGGGACCTTCCCAGATACGCAGTATTTT CASSLGTFPDTQYF 14 TRBJ2-3 NA TRBV5-1 few
TGCGCCAGCAGCTCCCGGCCATGGCAGGGTGGCGATACGCAGTATTTT CASSSRPWQGGDTQYF 16 TRBJ2-3 NA TRBV5-1 NA
TGCAGCGTTGACCCCTCGAACACCGGGGAGCTGTTTTTT CSVDPSNTGELFF 13 TRBJ2-2 NA TRBV29-1 many
TGTGCCAGCAGTCACGCTTCCGGGACAGGATACACTGAAGCTTTCTTT CASSHASGTGYTEAFF 16 TRBJ1-1 TRBD1 TRBV6-1 NA
TGCGCCAGCAGCGCCAACAGGGGGGGAGCCTACGAGCAGTACTTC CASSANRGGAYEQYF 15 TRBJ2-7 NA TRBV5-1 many
TGCGCCAGCAGCCAAGATGCCGGAGGACGAGATACGCAGTATTTT CASSQDAGGRDTQYF 15 TRBJ2-3 NA TRBV4-3 many
TGTGCCAGCAGCGCAAGAGAGACAGGGGGCGATACGCAGTATTTT CASSARETGGDTQYF 15 TRBJ2-3 TRBD1 TRBV9 NA
TGTGCCAGCAGTTTAGAATTGTCAGCTACTATGAACACTGAAGCTTTCTTT CASSLELSATMNTEAFF 17 TRBJ1-1 NA TRBV12-3/TRBV12-4 NA
TGTGCCAGCTCACTCGTGGTCAGAGGCACAGATACGCAGTATTTT CASSLVVRGTDTQYF 15 TRBJ2-3 NA TRBV18 few
TGCGCCAGCAGCCACGTTAGGGGGTACAATGAGCAGTTCTTC CASSHVRGYNEQFF 14 TRBJ2-1 NA TRBV4-3 few
TGTGCCAGCAGTCTGCCCGGGACTAGCAGTGAGACCCAGTACTTC CASSLPGTSSETQYF 15 TRBJ2-5 TRBD2 TRBV12-3/TRBV12-4 many
TGCGCCAGCAGCCCAGGAGGCAGACTCTATGGCTACACCTTC CASSPGGRLYGYTF 14 TRBJ1-2 NA TRBV4-3 NA
TGTGCCAGCAGTTACTCGAGACAGGGGGATACAGAAGCTTTCTTT CASSYSRQGDTEAFF 15 TRBJ1-1 TRBD1 TRBV6-5 few
TGTGCCAGCAGGGAAGTTGGTTCATCTGGGGCCAACGTCCTGACTTTC CASREVGSSGANVLTF 16 TRBJ2-6 NA TRBV6-1 NA
TGTGCCAGCGAGGCCGGGGGACCCAATCAGCCCCAGCATTTT CASEAGGPNQPQHF 14 TRBJ1-5 NA TRBV2 few
TGCGCCAGCAGCTTGGAGCCCTCTGGAAACACCATATATTTT CASSLEPSGNTIYF 14 TRBJ1-3 NA TRBV5-1 many
TGCAGCGTGGTTGGGACAGGGGCGTACGAGCAGTACTTC CSVVGTGAYEQYF 13 TRBJ2-7 TRBD1 TRBV29-1 many
TGTGCCAGCAGCCGTAGACAGGATGAGCAGTTCTTC CASSRRQDEQFF 12 TRBJ2-1 NA TRBV3-1 NA